This T cell receptor beta chain was recovered during a study of a mutant IDH1 vaccine in newly diagnosed glioma. For the study at large: Mean patient age was around 40 years; around 62% were male and around 38% female.

The count of this clone is one. Its target is not known. Trimming removed 5 bases at V and 7 bases at J, with 14 bases between. CDR3 length: 14 amino acids. Germline values: CDR1 MNHEY, CDR2 SVGAGI. Time point noted: week 23, last vaccination. Topical imiquimod was applied with each vaccine dose, which held 300 ug of mutant IDH1 20-mer peptide. Every donor had a new WHO grade 3 or 4 astrocytoma that was IDH1-mutant, with loss of nuclear ATRX. Using immunoSEQ multiplex PCR, the repertoire was profiled, and TCRdb retains in-frame clones only, with some absent. The data hold 55,000 or so clones, with about four fifths observed a single time.

Sequenced here: PBMCs, sampled from a glioma patient whose treatment included an IDH1 peptide vaccine. The J gene is TRBJ1-4, the V gene TRBV6-5; the D gene is possibly TRBD1 (6 bases). This TCR was sampled from a man aged 35 to 55 with glioma. CDR3 DNA: TGTGCCAGCAGTCAGGCAGGGGAGCTTGAAAAACTGTTTTTT. This sequence encodes CASSQAGELEKLFF.